The 14 T cell receptor beta chains below were found in one sample sequenced in a study of shared T cell receptors in the human thymus. Only in-frame clones appear in the TCRdb table, and some are missing; sequencing was by immunoSEQ multiplex PCR. The table includes 540,000 or so clones, approximately 78% detected once. The same specimen was also included in a second study, on human thymus T cells.

Sequencing used thymocytes. These receptors were taken from a boy under two years old with a congenital heart defect.

The V call is TRBV15, the J call TRBJ2-7; 10 bases line up with TRBD2. Germline trimming cut 3 bases from V and 6 bases from J; bases unmatched to any gene: 8. Germline V gene data show CDR1 as LNHNV and CDR2 as YYDKDF (reference sequence). CDR3 length equals 15 residues. The CDR3 protein is CATSSVLAGEGEQYF. The CDR3 DNA follows: TGTGCCACCAGCAGTGTCCTAGCGGGAGAGGGCGAGCAGTACTTC.

Only one count was recorded for this clone. The chain employs TRBV5-6 and TRBJ1-2; D is unclear. The germline V gene encodes CDR1 SGHDT and CDR2 YYEEEE. V was pared by 4 bases and J by 4 bases, with 14 bases between. The CDR3 is 14 amino acids. CDR3 protein: CASSAGGGSYGYTF. The CDR3 region has the DNA TGTGCCAGCAGCGCGGGCGGCGGCAGCTATGGCTACACCTTC.

The chain has TRBV27 and TRBJ2-7, with 9 nucleotides matching TRBD1. Losses at the gene ends were 6 bases for V and 3 bases for J; bases not matched to a gene: 9. Germline loops: CDR1 MNHEY, CDR2 SMNVEV (reference sequence). The CDR3 has 15 residues. In DNA, the CDR3 is TGTGCCAGCAGCAACGGCGGGGACAGGGACTACGAGCAGTACTTC. Its translation is CASSNGGDRDYEQYF.

Only one count was recorded for this clone. V gene TRBV30 combines with J gene TRBJ2-1; 7 nucleotides line up with TRBD2. CDR1 is GTSNPN and CDR2 is SVGIG in the germline V gene (reference sequence). Trimming at V came to 4 bases and at J to 0 bases, leaving 12 bases not matched to a gene. The CDR3 has 17 residues. The CDR3 nucleotides are TGTGCCTGGACGGCGTCGCGGGAGTTCTACTCCTACAATGAGCAGTTCTTC. It specifies CAWTASREFYSYNEQFF.

The chain couples TRBV4-3 to TRBJ2-2, with TRBD1 matching 9 bases. Looked up from germline, CDR1 is LGHNA and CDR2 is YSLEER. CDR3 size: 19 residues. J gave up 4 bases and V 1 base, and 13 bases lay outside the gene matches. DNA of the CDR3: TGCGCCAGCAGCCAAGGGGTGAACCTGGACAGGGGTAGCACCGGGGAGCTGTTTTTT. Translating gives CASSQGVNLDRGSTGELFF.

This clone occurred a few times. DNA for the CDR3: TGCGCCAGTGGCGGGACTAGCGATGAGCAGTTCTTC. Translation gives CASGGTSDEQFF. The chain links TRBV5-1 to TRBJ2-1; 10 bases are shared with TRBD2. The junction had 4 bases not matched to a gene; V was cut back by 8 bases and J by 8 bases. This CDR3 contains 12 residues. Germline V gene lookup returns CDR1 SGHRS and CDR2 YFSETQ.

This chain joins TRBV19 and TRBJ2-1; 11 nucleotides match TRBD2. Trimming at V came to 7 bases and at J to 3 bases, leaving 5 bases not matched to a gene. CDR1 is LNHDA, CDR2 SQIVND, per germline (reference sequence). The CDR3 contains 15 residues. The DNA of the CDR3 is TGTGCCAGTACAGATAGCGGGAGGGACTACAATGAGCAGTTCTTC. Protein product: CASTDSGRDYNEQFF.

The rearrangement links TRBV30 to TRBJ1-1, with 9 nucleotides matching TRBD1. Germline V gives CDR1 GTSNPN, CDR2 SVGIG (reference sequence). This CDR3 region has 17 residues. The trim removed 2 bases at V and 0 bases at J, leaving 10 bases unmatched. The CDR3 nucleotides are TGTGCCTGGAGTAGTAGGGGACAGGGCTCTATGAACACTGAAGCTTTCTTT. Encoded protein: CAWSSRGQGSMNTEAFF.

Remarks on this clone: Germline is not matched at one junction end, which may reflect a read error. The chain employs TRBV30 and TRBJ2-1; D remains unclear. CDR3 length: 13 amino acids. Germline assignment: CDR1 GTSNPN and CDR2 SVGIG (reference sequence). The CDR3 spells CAWSTRSIAPHVF. Here the CDR3 DNA reads TGTGCCTGGAGTACCCGTTCAATAGCCCCCCACGTCTTC.

The V call is TRBV27, the J call TRBJ1-1, with 8 nucleotides matching TRBD1. V lost 6 bases to trimming and J lost 3 bases; unmatched junction nucleotides: 6. The CDR3 has 14 residues. In germline, CDR1 is MNHEY, CDR2 SMNVEV (reference sequence). The CDR3 coding sequence is TGTGCCAGCAGCGATAACAGGGGGTACACTGAAGCTTTCTTT. This codes for CASSDNRGYTEAFF.

The rearrangement joins TRBV28 to TRBJ2-7; 9 nucleotides line up with TRBD2. With V trimmed by 5 bases and J by 2 bases, 16 bases remained unmatched. This CDR3 spans 18 amino acids. The germline V gene has CDR1 MDHEN and CDR2 SYDVKM. The CDR3 coding sequence is TGTGCCAGCAGTCCCCGGACTAGCGAGGCCTGTGGAGCCTACGAGCAGTACTTC. Translating it yields CASSPRTSEACGAYEQYF.

Comment on this clone: The sample carries other DNA sequences with the same CDR3. The J gene is TRBJ1-3, the V gene TRBV9, with D perhaps matching TRBD1 (6 bases). Per germline, CDR1 SGDLS and CDR2 YYNGEE. V lost 2 bases to trimming and J lost 0 bases, with 9 bases between them. CDR3 length: 15 residues. CDR3 loop: CASSVGADSGNTIYF. Written as DNA, the CDR3 is TGTGCCAGCAGCGTGGGGGCTGACTCTGGAAACACCATATATTTT.

The chain carries TRBV6-1 and TRBJ1-1; 7 positions match TRBD1. Per the germline V gene, CDR1 is MNHNS and CDR2 is SASEGT. V lost 4 bases, J lost 3 bases, and 5 bases stayed unmatched. This CDR3 spans 14 amino acids. This chain's CDR3 is CASSGRQGDTEAFF. The CDR3 nucleotides are TGTGCCAGCAGTGGACGACAGGGAGACACTGAAGCTTTCTTT.

V and J are TRBV6-5 and TRBJ2-5, with D possibly TRBD2 on 6 matching bases. V lost 6 bases and J 9 bases, leaving 20 bases between the germline ends. In germline, CDR1 is MNHEY, CDR2 SVGAGI. CDR3 length equals 14 residues. CDR3 sequence: CASSPSDYKRAQYF. The CDR3 DNA reads TGTGCCAGCAGCCCCTCGGACTACAAGAGGGCCCAGTACTTC.